The T cell receptor beta chain under discussion was sequenced for a study of cytomegalovirus exposure and HLA in healthy donors. The CDR3 sequence is 13 residues long. V was shortened by 5 bases and J by 2 bases, with 9 bases between the two germline ends. The germline V gene encodes CDR1 SGHTA and CDR2 FQGNSA. Libraries were prepared by immunoSEQ multiplex PCR; TCRdb keeps only in-frame clonotypes and omits some of them. The sample carries around 300,000 clones, roughly 85% recorded once. The clonotype originates from a woman aged 18-29 years in good health and CMV-seronegative. Material: PBMCs. The J gene is TRBJ1-1, the V gene TRBV7-2; D is unclear. This chain's CDR3 is CASSDHSNTEAFF. The CDR3 DNA reads as TGTGCCAGCAGCGATCACAGCAACACTGAAGCTTTCTTT.